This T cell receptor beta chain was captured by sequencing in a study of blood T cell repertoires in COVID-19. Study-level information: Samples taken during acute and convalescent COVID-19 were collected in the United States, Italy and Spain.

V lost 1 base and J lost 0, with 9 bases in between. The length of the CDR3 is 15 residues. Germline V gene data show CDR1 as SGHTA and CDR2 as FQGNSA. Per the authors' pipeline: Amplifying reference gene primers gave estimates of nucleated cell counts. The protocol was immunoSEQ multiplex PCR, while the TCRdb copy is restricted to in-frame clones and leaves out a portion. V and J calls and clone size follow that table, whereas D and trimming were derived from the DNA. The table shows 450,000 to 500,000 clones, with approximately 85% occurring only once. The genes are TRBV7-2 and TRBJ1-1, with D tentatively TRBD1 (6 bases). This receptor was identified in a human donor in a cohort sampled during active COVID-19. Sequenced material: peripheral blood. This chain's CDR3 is CASSLVTGMNTEAFF. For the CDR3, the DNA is TGTGCCAGCAGCTTAGTCACAGGGATGAACACTGAAGCTTTCTTT.